Listed here are 16 T cell receptor beta chains from one sample, sequenced in a study of shared clonotypes between healthy human individuals. Using immunoSEQ multiplex PCR, the repertoire was profiled, and TCRdb retains in-frame clones only, with some absent. The data show roughly 530,000 clones, 95% to 97% seen once. Specimen: naive CD4+ T cells sorted from blood. Subset described: CD45RA+ positively selected. These receptors were collected from a woman in her 30s in good health.

This clone came up once. At one of its ends the junction is not consistent with the germline gene, which may arise from a read error. The chain is built from TRBV27 and TRBJ1-6, with 10 bases that match TRBD1. Germline loops: CDR1 MNHEY, CDR2 SMNVEV (reference sequence). This CDR3 region has 17 residues. The DNA for the CDR3 is TGTGCCAGCAGTGTATCCGGGACAGGGGTTTATAATTCACCCCTCCACTTT. Translation: CASSVSGTGVYNSPLHF.

The genes are TRBV5-5 and TRBJ2-7; D ambiguous. In germline, CDR1 is SGHKS, CDR2 YYEKEE (reference sequence). The CDR3 is 14 amino acids. V was pared by 1 base and J by 5 bases, with 13 bases between. The CDR3 DNA sequence: TGTGCCAGCAGCTTGCGAACTCAATCCCACGAGCAGTACTTC. Translation gives CASSLRTQSHEQYF.

This clone was counted a few times. Its ends do not fully match the called genes, so a read error is possible. The rearrangement uses TRBV2 and TRBJ2-7; 12 bases align to TRBD2. This CDR3 has 12 residues. Per germline, CDR1 SNHLY and CDR2 FYNNEI. CDR3 region: CASSGLAGAPGF. CDR3 sequence (DNA): TGTGCCAGCAGTGGACTAGCGGGAGCTCCTGGGTTC.

V is TRBV19 and J is TRBJ2-1; 10 bases match TRBD2. Trimming at V came to 9 bases and at J to 4 bases, leaving 21 bases not matched to a gene. The V gene's germline CDR1 is LNHDA and CDR2 SQIVND (reference sequence). The CDR3 is made up of 19 amino acids. The CDR3 sequence is CASNDRRLAGEGTYNEQFF. CDR3 nucleotides: TGTGCCAGCAACGACCGGCGGCTAGCGGGAGAGGGGACATACAATGAGCAGTTCTTC.

V gene TRBV29-1 combines with J gene TRBJ2-7; D unclear. Trimming removed 3 bases from V and 6 bases from J, with 9 bases in between. Per the germline V gene, CDR1 is SQVTM and CDR2 is ANQGSEA. The CDR3 consists of 11 residues. Written as DNA, the CDR3 is TGCAGCGTTGAGATAGGGCGCGAGCAGTACTTC. Amino acids: CSVEIGREQYF.

The V gene is TRBV6-1, the J gene TRBJ2-7; D is ambiguous. The V end lost 6 bases, the J end lost 5 bases, and 17 bases lay between the germline ends. From germline, CDR1 is MNHNS and CDR2 SASEGT. This CDR3 comprises 14 residues. The CDR3 region has the DNA TGTGCCAGCAGCTTCAGCGTATGGATTGACGAGCAGTACTTC. This sequence encodes CASSFSVWIDEQYF.

In its sample, this clone was seen once. The V call is TRBV28, the J call TRBJ1-4; TRBD1 is a possible D gene (5 bases). CDR3 length equals 16 residues. Per the germline V gene, CDR1 is MDHEN and CDR2 is SYDVKM. Trimming removed 4 bases at V and 5 bases at J, with 17 bases between. Here the CDR3 reads CASSYIRDYQNEKLFF. CDR3 bases: TGTGCCAGCAGTTACATCCGGGACTATCAGAATGAAAAACTGTTTTTT.

This chain links TRBV6-6 with TRBJ2-7, with TRBD2 as a possible D gene (6 bases). Germline loops: CDR1 MNHNY, CDR2 SVGAGI (reference sequence). This CDR3 is 14 amino acids long. Trimming took 5 bases from V and 7 from J, leaving 18 bases between them. CDR3 protein: CASSGATGALEQYF. Here the CDR3 DNA reads TGTGCCAGCAGTGGCGCGACGGGAGCTTTGGAGCAGTACTTC.

V and J are TRBV5-1 and TRBJ1-4, with D uncertain. The germline V gene encodes CDR1 SGHRS and CDR2 YFSETQ. This CDR3 contains 13 residues. V shed 3 bases and J shed 3 bases, with 6 bases lying between them. In DNA, the CDR3 is TGCGCCAGCAGCTGGAAACCTAATGAAAAACTGTTTTTT. It yields the protein CASSWKPNEKLFF.

Points on this clone: The sample holds other DNA sequences that translate to the same CDR3. The chain employs TRBV18 and TRBJ2-2; perhaps TRBD2 as D (5 bases). Germline CDR1 KGHSH, CDR2 LQKENI. The CDR3 contains 14 residues. V was trimmed by 3 bases and J by 4 bases, leaving 9 bases between them. CDR3 DNA sequence: TGTGCCAGCTCACCCCGCGAGGGCACCGGGGAGCTGTTTTTT. It specifies CASSPREGTGELFF.

V gene TRBV29-1 combines with J gene TRBJ2-7; 9 bases align to TRBD1. The CDR3 has 12 amino acids. Germline loops: CDR1 SQVTM, CDR2 ANQGSEA. J lost 7 bases, V lost 4 bases, and 5 bases had no gene match. CDR3 nucleotide sequence: TGCAGCGTTGTGGGGACAGGGTGGGAGCAGTACTTC. Amino acid sequence: CSVVGTGWEQYF.

The chain recombines TRBV10-3 with TRBJ2-5; 8 nucleotides align to TRBD1. The J call may be incorrect, as the DNA end agrees better with TRBJ2-7. The CDR3 runs 14 residues. Germline lookup yields CDR1 ENHRY and CDR2 SYGVKD. The DNA for the CDR3 is TGTGCCATCACCCCCGGGACAGGAGGTTACGAGCAGTACTTC. Its translation is CAITPGTGGYEQYF.

V is TRBV28 and J is TRBJ2-7; D is possibly TRBD1 or TRBD2 (5 bases each). V was clipped by 10 bases and J by 2 bases, with 15 bases between them. The CDR3 loop spans 13 amino acids. CDR1 MDHEN and CDR2 SYDVKM come from the germline V gene. The CDR3 DNA follows: TGTGCCACTGCTTCGGGGCCCACCTACGAGCAGTACTTC. As protein: CATASGPTYEQYF.

The chain combines TRBV21-1 with TRBJ2-7; the DNA was not used to check the table's D call, TRBD2. TRBV21-1 is a pseudogene. This CDR3 comprises 19 residues. CDR3 bases: TGTGCCAGCAGCAAGCTGAGACTACCCAATGTCGGAAGCTCCTACGAGCAGTACTTC. Protein product: CASSKLRLPNVGSSYEQYF.

The V and J genes are TRBV2 and TRBJ1-1, with 10 bases fitting TRBD1. The germline V gene encodes CDR1 SNHLY and CDR2 FYNNEI. There are 13 residues in the CDR3. V trimming: 4 bases; J trimming: 6 bases; junction bases outside the gene matches: 2. The chain's CDR3 is CASSGQGAAEAFF. Here the CDR3 DNA reads TGTGCCAGCAGTGGACAGGGGGCCGCTGAAGCTTTCTTT.

This clone has just one count. CDR3 loop: CASSLTGQGVYGYTF. CDR3 bases: TGTGCCAGCAGCTTAACGGGACAGGGCGTCTATGGCTACACCTTC. The rearrangement uses TRBV7-3 and TRBJ1-2, with 9 bases aligning to TRBD1. V shed 0 bases, J shed 4 bases, and the junction held 3 bases outside the gene matches. The CDR3 covers 15 residues. Germline V CDR1 and CDR2: SGHTA, FQGTGA. The full variable domain, completed using reference TRBV7-3 and TRBJ1-2, is GAGVSQTPSNKVTEKGKYVELRCDPISGHTALYWYRQSLGQGPEFLIYFQGTGAADDSGLPNDRFFAVRPEGSVSTLKIQRTERGDSAVYLCASSLTGQGVYGYTFGSGTRLTVV.